This T cell receptor (beta chain) was recovered during a study of cytomegalovirus exposure and HLA in healthy donors. Details on this clone: Its target is unknown.

Study-level results: Later analysis identified a missense DCLRE1C variant that was linked to TCR beta V- and J-gene trimming.

Vbeta (60) and Jbeta (13) primers were used in the PCR. Method: immunoSEQ multiplex PCR; TCRdb's copy keeps in-frame clones and lacks some. This repertoire shows roughly 120,000 clones, 80% found once; its top ten account for over 2.5%. J gave up 8 bases and V 1 base, and 22 bases lay outside the gene matches. This CDR3 contains 20 residues. Germline-derived CDR1 and CDR2 are SGHVS and FQNEAQ. The V call is TRBV7-8, the J call TRBJ2-1, with TRBD1 identical over 8 bases. This receptor was identified in a male donor in good health and CMV-seronegative. Input material: PBMCs. In DNA form, the CDR3 reads TGTGCCAGCAGCTTAGGGGGCAGGGGGCGGGTCGGAAACCCGAAGGATGAGCAGTTCTTC. Translated, it gives CASSLGGRGRVGNPKDEQFF.